A single sample is the source of the 15 T cell receptor beta chains below, sequenced in a study of shared clonotypes between healthy human individuals. The method was immunoSEQ multiplex PCR; TCRdb's version includes in-frame clones alone and lacks a portion of them. The sample records approximately 1,500,000 clones, roughly 96% being singletons. The sequenced sample was naive CD4+ T cells sorted from blood. The subset is: CD45RA+ positively selected. The receptor set was obtained from a man aged 30 to 45 in good health.

The chain uses TRBV30 and TRBJ2-4; TRBD2 matches at 7 bases. This CDR3 is built from 18 residues. The germline gives CDR1 GTSNPN, CDR2 SVGIG (reference sequence). V lost 3 bases, J lost 0 bases, and 14 bases stayed unmatched. DNA for the CDR3: TGTGCCTGGAGAGCTTTAGCGGGCAAGATTCTAGCCAAAAACATTCAGTACTTC. It codes for CAWRALAGKILAKNIQYF.

The J gene is TRBJ2-5, the V gene TRBV6-6; D ambiguous. Germline V CDR1 and CDR2: MNHNY, SVGAGI (reference sequence). The ends were cut back, 5 bases at V and 2 bases at J, with 12 bases in the middle. The CDR3 spans 14 residues. Here the CDR3 reads CASSRVGRQETQYF. CDR3 DNA sequence: TGTGCCAGCAGTAGGGTCGGACGACAAGAGACCCAGTACTTC.

The rearrangement uses TRBV5-1 and TRBJ2-7; 8 bases align to TRBD1. After removal of 4 bases from V and 4 bases from J, the junction contained 7 bases not matched to a gene. Looked up from germline, CDR1 is SGHRS and CDR2 is YFSETQ. The CDR3 contains 14 residues. CDR3 protein: CASSRDRPFYEQYF. The CDR3 DNA reads as TGCGCCAGCAGCCGGGACAGGCCCTTTTACGAGCAGTACTTC.

This chain joins TRBV4-1 and TRBJ2-7; perhaps TRBD2 as D (5 bases). Germline assignment: CDR1 MGHRA and CDR2 YSYEKL. The CDR3 length is 14 residues. The V and J ends lost 0 bases and 6 bases respectively, with 12 bases between them. Here the CDR3 reads CASSQDEMRAEQYF. The CDR3 DNA follows: TGCGCCAGCAGCCAAGATGAGATGAGGGCCGAGCAGTACTTC.

In the case of this clone: This sample also contains other DNA sequences that code for the same CDR3. The V call is TRBV27, the J call TRBJ2-7; TRBD2 aligns across 8 bases. CDR3 length: 15 amino acids. Germline assignment: CDR1 MNHEY and CDR2 SMNVEV (reference sequence). V trimming: 0 bases; J trimming: 4 bases; junction bases outside the gene matches: 5. CDR3 sequence: CASSLSLAGGYEQYF. In DNA form, the CDR3 reads TGTGCCAGCAGTTTATCCCTAGCGGGTGGTTACGAGCAGTACTTC.

The J gene is TRBJ2-1, the V gene TRBV28; TRBD2 agrees at 13 bases. Trimming cost V 5 bases and J 4 bases; bases outside gene matches: 5. Germline values: CDR1 MDHEN, CDR2 SYDVKM. CDR3 length equals 16 residues. CDR3 in amino acids: CASSGLAGEEYNEQFF. The CDR3 coding sequence is TGTGCCAGCAGTGGACTAGCGGGAGAGGAGTACAATGAGCAGTTCTTC. The full variable domain, with the rest looked up from reference TRBV28 and TRBJ2-1, is DVKVTQSSRYLVKRTGEKVFLECVQDMDHENMFWYRQDPGLGLRLIYFSYDVKMKEKGDIPEGYSVSREKKERFSLILESASTNQTSMYLCASSGLAGEEYNEQFFGPGTRLTVL.

On this clone: Other DNA sequences in the sample encode the same CDR3. This rearrangement joins TRBV19 to TRBJ2-1; no firm D call. From germline, CDR1 is LNHDA and CDR2 SQIVND (reference sequence). V shed 2 bases and J shed 3 bases, with 5 bases lying between them. This CDR3 has 13 residues. The CDR3 bases are TGTGCCAGTAGTATAAACAGCTACAATGAGCAGTTCTTC. Its protein is CASSINSYNEQFF. Full variable domain (rest looked up from reference TRBV19 and TRBJ2-1): DGGITQSPKYLFRKEGQNVTLSCEQNLNHDAMYWYRQDPGQGLRLIYYSQIVNDFQKGDIAEGYSVSREKKESFPLTVTSAQKNPTAFYLCASSINSYNEQFFGPGTRLTVL.

This clone was recorded once. This chain connects TRBV6-5 to TRBJ1-2; possibly TRBD1 for D (5 bases). From germline, CDR1 is MNHEY and CDR2 SVGAGI. With 4 bases removed from V and 8 bases from J, the gap between germline ends came to 11 bases. This CDR3 has 12 amino acids. CDR3 amino acids: CASSSIGGGYTF. The CDR3 nucleotides read TGTGCCAGCAGTTCGATCGGGGGAGGCTACACCTTC.

This chain joins TRBV28 and TRBJ2-1, with D possibly matching TRBD2 (5 bases). Trimming shortened V by 5 bases and J by 8 bases, and 10 bases separated the two germline ends. CDR1 is MDHEN, CDR2 SYDVKM, per germline. This CDR3 is 12 amino acids long. The chain's CDR3 is CASSPTSHEQFF. CDR3 DNA: TGTGCCAGCAGTCCCACTAGTCATGAGCAGTTCTTC.

Points on this clone: The same CDR3 also results from other DNA sequences found in this sample. V gene TRBV5-1 combines with J gene TRBJ1-4; D gene unclear. Germline V CDR1 and CDR2: SGHRS, YFSETQ. CDR3 length equals 14 residues. Trimming removed 2 bases at V and 0 bases at J, with 5 bases between. This chain's CDR3 is CASSLIATNEKLFF. CDR3 bases: TGCGCCAGCAGCTTAATTGCAACTAATGAAAAACTGTTTTTT.

This chain links TRBV5-1 with TRBJ2-7, with D maybe TRBD1 (5 bases). The V end lost 0 bases, the J end lost 5 bases, and 12 bases lay between the germline ends. The CDR3 spans 14 residues. The germline CDR1 and CDR2 sequences are SGHRS and YFSETQ. The CDR3: CASSLEQALDEQYF. The CDR3 region has the DNA TGCGCCAGCAGCTTGGAACAGGCCCTCGACGAGCAGTACTTC. Drawing the rest from reference TRBV5-1 and TRBJ2-7, the complete variable domain is KAGVTQTPRYLIKTRGQQVTLSCSPISGHRSVSWYQQTPGQGLQFLFEYFSETQRNKGNFPGRFSGRQFSNSRSEMNVSTLELGDSALYLCASSLEQALDEQYFGPGTRLTVT.

The count of this clone is one. V is TRBV5-1 and J is TRBJ2-5; 7 nucleotides agree with TRBD1. The DNA matches TRBJ2-7 better at its end, which makes the J call doubtful. The CDR3 has 17 amino acids. Germline loops: CDR1 SGHRS, CDR2 YFSETQ. CDR3 sequence (DNA): TGCGCCAGCAGTCAAACCTCCAACAGGGGTGTCTCCTACGAGCAGTACTTC. This gives the protein CASSQTSNRGVSYEQYF.

The V gene is TRBV18, the J gene TRBJ2-2; no definite D call. Deletions cut 0 bases from V and 5 bases from J, with 10 bases between. The CDR3 extends over 15 amino acids. CDR1 and CDR2 (germline): KGHSH, LQKENI. The CDR3, as DNA: TGTGCCAGCTCACCACCCCCGACTTTTACCGGGGAGCTGTTTTTT. It encodes CASSPPPTFTGELFF.

The V call is TRBV10-1, the J call TRBJ2-3; D might be TRBD2 (5 bases). The CDR3 covers 12 residues. Germline V gives CDR1 WNHNN, CDR2 SYGVQD (reference sequence). V shed 4 bases and J shed 9 bases, with 11 bases lying between them. CDR3 in amino acids: CASSGAGDTQYF. In DNA form, the CDR3 reads TGCGCCAGCAGTGGGGCGGGCGACACGCAGTATTTT.

The V and J genes are TRBV28 and TRBJ2-2, with D unresolved. The CDR3 runs to 13 residues. Per the germline V gene, CDR1 is MDHEN and CDR2 is SYDVKM. V was pared by 3 bases and J by 1 base, with 3 bases between. The CDR3 DNA follows: TGTGCCAGCAGTTTTAAGAACACCGGGGAGCTGTTTTTT. Translating gives CASSFKNTGELFF.